Each of the 18 T cell receptor beta chains below was sequenced from the same sample in a study of a mutant IDH1 vaccine in newly diagnosed glioma. As for time point: week 23, last vaccination. Topical imiquimod accompanied each vaccine dose, which consisted of 300 ug of mutant IDH1 20-mer peptide. No antigen has been identified for these receptors. Generated by immunoSEQ multiplex PCR, the TCRdb table keeps only in-frame clones and is missing some. The table records tens of thousands of clones, around 87% of them present only once. Here the sequenced sample was PBMCs, taken from a glioma patient whose treatment included an IDH1 peptide vaccine. Every receptor here comes from a man aged 35 to 55 with glioma.

The rearrangement uses TRBV7-9 and TRBJ1-1; TRBD1 is a possible D gene (5 bases). Trimming left V 6 bases short and J 4 bases short, with 15 bases between. Germline V gene lookup returns CDR1 SEHNR and CDR2 FQNEAQ (reference sequence). There are 14 residues in the CDR3. The CDR3: CASRPRGKATEAFF. CDR3 coding DNA: TGTGCCAGCAGACCAAGGGGTAAGGCCACTGAAGCTTTCTTT.

This chain uses TRBV5-1 with TRBJ1-2; D uncertain. CDR3 length: 13 residues. Germline V lookup: CDR1 SGHRS, CDR2 YFSETQ. V lost 0 bases, J lost 4 bases, and 7 bases lay in between. The CDR3 region is CASSLGGGYGYTF. DNA of the CDR3: TGCGCCAGCAGCTTGGGGGGAGGCTATGGCTACACCTTC.

This chain joins TRBV28 and TRBJ2-1; no clear D gene. This CDR3 region has 13 residues. The germline gives CDR1 MDHEN, CDR2 SYDVKM. Between the trimmed V and J ends, which lost 6 bases and 8 bases, there was a span of 14 bases. The CDR3 protein is CASSLLSRYEQFF. CDR3 in DNA: TGTGCCAGCAGCCTATTGTCCCGGTATGAGCAGTTCTTC. The entire variable domain, with the rest obtained from reference TRBV28 and TRBJ2-1, is as follows: DVKVTQSSRYLVKRTGEKVFLECVQDMDHENMFWYRQDPGLGLRLIYFSYDVKMKEKGDIPEGYSVSREKKERFSLILESASTNQTSMYLCASSLLSRYEQFFGPGTRLTVL.

The chain is built from TRBV6-1 and TRBJ1-2, with 9 nucleotides matching TRBD1. The germline V gene encodes CDR1 MNHNS and CDR2 SASEGT. V shed 6 bases and J 6 bases; nucleotides not matched to a gene: 8. The CDR3 covers 14 residues. As DNA, the CDR3 is TGTGCCAGCAGGGAGACAGGGGGGAAAAATGGCTACACCTTC. This encodes CASRETGGKNGYTF.

The sample holds a few counts of this clone. The CDR3 DNA is TGTGCCAGCAGCTTGTCTGCAGGCGCTAACTATGGCTACACCTTC. Translating gives CASSLSAGANYGYTF. The chain joins TRBV5-4 to TRBJ1-2, with no clear D. Trimming cost V 1 base and J 0 bases, with 10 bases left between them. The germline V gene encodes CDR1 SGHNT and CDR2 YYREEE (reference sequence). The CDR3 extends over 15 amino acids.

The rearrangement joins TRBV7-9 to TRBJ2-2; D could derive from TRBD1 or TRBD2 (5 bases each). The CDR3 has 13 amino acids. V lost 5 bases to trimming and J lost 6 bases, with 10 bases between them. Germline CDR1 is SEHNR and CDR2 is FQNEAQ (reference sequence). The CDR3 DNA sequence: TGTGCCAGCAGCCTCCGGGGCCCCGGGGAGCTGTTTTTT. This translates into CASSLRGPGELFF. The whole variable domain, remainder taken from reference TRBV7-9 and TRBJ2-2, is DTGVSQNPRHKITKRGQNVTFRCDPISEHNRLYWYRQTLGQGPEFLTYFQNEAQLEKSRLLSDRFSAERPKGSFSTLEIQRTEQGDSAMYLCASSLRGPGELFFGEGSRLTVL.

This chain connects TRBV6-7 to TRBJ2-7; D call uncertain. TRBV6-7 has ORF status, its function being uncertain. The CDR3 sequence is 15 residues long. The V and J ends lost 5 bases and 1 base respectively, with 15 bases between them. The CDR3 sequence is CASSGPDHKSYEQYF. In DNA form, the CDR3 reads TGTGCCAGCAGTGGCCCGGACCATAAATCCTACGAGCAGTACTTC.

The rearrangement uses TRBV19 and TRBJ2-7; 7 nucleotides align to TRBD1. The CDR3 is 14 residues long. Trimming at V came to 4 bases and at J to 3 bases, leaving 6 bases not matched to a gene. Per the germline V gene, CDR1 is LNHDA and CDR2 is SQIVND (reference sequence). CDR3 DNA sequence: TGTGCCAGTAGTACCGACAGGGTAAGCTACGAGCAGTACTTC. This encodes CASSTDRVSYEQYF.

This clone was detected only once. V gene TRBV27 combines with J gene TRBJ1-1; 8 bases agree with TRBD1. This CDR3 has 13 residues. Looked up from germline, CDR1 is MNHEY and CDR2 is SMNVEV (reference sequence). Germline trimming cut 6 bases from V and 5 bases from J; bases unmatched to any gene: 5. The DNA of the CDR3 is TGTGCCAGCAGACTGACAGGGGTAACTGAAGCTTTCTTT. Amino acid sequence: CASRLTGVTEAFF.

This sequence joins TRBV19 and TRBJ2-1; D gene ambiguous. This CDR3 has 12 residues. CDR1 and CDR2 (germline): LNHDA, SQIVND (reference sequence). Trimming removed 4 bases from V and 12 bases from J, with 13 bases in between. CDR3 DNA: TGTGCCAGTAGTACCTCGTCCCTTGGGCAGTTCTTC. Its translation: CASSTSSLGQFF.

This clone was picked up one time. The gene calls are TRBV5-1 and TRBJ2-7, with 10 positions matching TRBD1. The CDR3 is 13 residues long. Germline values: CDR1 SGHRS, CDR2 YFSETQ. V shed 7 bases, J shed 1 base, and the junction held 2 bases outside the gene matches. The CDR3 sequence is CASGTGDSYEQYF. CDR3 sequence (DNA): TGCGCCAGCGGGACAGGGGATTCCTACGAGCAGTACTTC.

The chain combines TRBV6-4 with TRBJ2-3; D may be TRBD2 (6 bases). Trimming stripped 5 bases from V and 3 bases from J, with 12 bases between. The CDR3 runs 14 residues. Germline V gene data show CDR1 as MRHNA and CDR2 as SNTAGT. CDR3 sequence: CASSRAGRTDTQYF. CDR3 DNA: TGTGCCAGCAGTAGGGCGGGGAGGACAGATACGCAGTATTTT.

The genes are TRBV4-2 and TRBJ2-3; no clear D. Deletions cut 1 base from V and 6 bases from J, with 8 bases between. This CDR3 contains 13 residues. Germline assignment: CDR1 LGHNA and CDR2 YNFKEQ. The CDR3 coding sequence is TGTGCCAGCAGCCAAGTTGAAGGGGATACGCAGTATTTT. It translates to CASSQVEGDTQYF.

The V gene is TRBV7-2, the J gene TRBJ1-3, with D perhaps TRBD1 (6 bases). The CDR3 is made up of 16 amino acids. From germline, CDR1 is SGHTA and CDR2 FQGNSA. Trimming left V 6 bases short and J 0 bases short, with 15 bases between. CDR3 protein: CASRGGMGSSGNTIYF. The CDR3 coding sequence is TGTGCCAGCAGGGGGGGCATGGGCAGCTCTGGAAACACCATATATTTT.

The chain carries TRBV4-2 and TRBJ2-6; D call uncertain. The V gene lost 4 bases and the J gene lost 3 bases, with 10 bases spanning the gap. This CDR3 spans 15 amino acids. Germline CDR1 reads LGHNA; CDR2 reads YNFKEQ. CDR3 sequence: CASSRSLNGANVLTF. The CDR3 nucleotides are TGTGCCAGCAGCCGATCACTCAATGGGGCCAACGTCCTGACTTTC.

The chain has TRBV19 and TRBJ1-2; D not resolved. Germline values: CDR1 LNHDA, CDR2 SQIVND (reference sequence). The CDR3 length is 13 residues. The V gene lost 3 bases and the J gene lost 4 bases, with 9 bases spanning the gap. The CDR3 DNA reads TGTGCCAGTAGTATTCAGCGAACCTATGGCTACACCTTC. This gives the protein CASSIQRTYGYTF.

The J gene is TRBJ1-2, the V gene TRBV6-5, with D perhaps matching TRBD1 (5 bases). V was clipped by 0 bases and J by 5 bases, with 13 bases between them. Germline CDR1 MNHEY, CDR2 SVGAGI. The CDR3 consists of 15 residues. The DNA for the CDR3 is TGTGCCAGCAGTTACTCGTTGGACATCCCGTATGGCTACACCTTC. This codes for CASSYSLDIPYGYTF.

The chain carries TRBV5-1 and TRBJ1-4; D unresolved. Between the trimmed V and J ends, which lost 1 base and 10 bases, there was a span of 11 bases. The CDR3 runs to 13 residues. Germline V gene data show CDR1 as SGHRS and CDR2 as YFSETQ. The CDR3 DNA reads TGCGCCAGCAGCTTGTACGGCGGTGGAAAACTGTTTTTT. It yields the protein CASSLYGGGKLFF.